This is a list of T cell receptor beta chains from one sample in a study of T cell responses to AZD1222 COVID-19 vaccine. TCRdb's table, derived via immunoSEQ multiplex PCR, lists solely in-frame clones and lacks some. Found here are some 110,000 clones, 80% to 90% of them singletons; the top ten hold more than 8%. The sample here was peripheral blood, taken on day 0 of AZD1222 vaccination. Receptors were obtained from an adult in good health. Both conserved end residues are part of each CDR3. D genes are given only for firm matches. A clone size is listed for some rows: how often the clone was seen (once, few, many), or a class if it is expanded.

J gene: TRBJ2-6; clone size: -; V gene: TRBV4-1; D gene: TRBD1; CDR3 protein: CASSQRQGSGANVLTF; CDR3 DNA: TGCGCCAGCAGCCAGAGACAGGGCTCTGGGGCCAACGTCCTGACTTTC
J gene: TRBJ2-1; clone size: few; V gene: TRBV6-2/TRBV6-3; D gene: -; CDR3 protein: CASSYFSNEQFF; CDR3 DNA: TGTGCCAGCAGTTACTTTAGCAATGAGCAGTTCTTC
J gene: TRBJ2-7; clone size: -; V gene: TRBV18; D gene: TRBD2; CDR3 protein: CASSPKGLAAAYEQYF; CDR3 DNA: TGTGCCAGCTCACCAAAGGGGCTAGCGGCCGCCTACGAGCAGTACTTC
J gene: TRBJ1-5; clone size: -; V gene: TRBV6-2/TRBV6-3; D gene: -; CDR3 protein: CASSYGGLRPQHF; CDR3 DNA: TGTGCCAGCAGTTATGGTGGTCTACGGCCCCAGCATTTT
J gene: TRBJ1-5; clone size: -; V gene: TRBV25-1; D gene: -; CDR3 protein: CASSEFGSANQPQHF; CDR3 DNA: TGTGCCAGCAGTGAATTTGGGTCAGCAAATCAGCCCCAGCATTTT
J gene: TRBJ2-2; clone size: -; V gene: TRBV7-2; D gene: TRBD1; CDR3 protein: CASSAAPGQGAGGELFF; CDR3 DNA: TGTGCCAGCAGCGCGGCACCGGGACAGGGGGCGGGCGGGGAGCTGTTTTTT
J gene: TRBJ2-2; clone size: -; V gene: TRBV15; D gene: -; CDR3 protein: CATSREWGTGELFF; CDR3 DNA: TGTGCCACCAGCAGAGAATGGGGAACCGGGGAGCTGTTTTTT
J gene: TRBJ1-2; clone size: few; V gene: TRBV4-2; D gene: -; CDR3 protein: CASSQDSPGVSRYGYTF; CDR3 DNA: TGTGCCAGCAGCCAGGACAGCCCGGGAGTCTCTCGGTATGGCTACACCTTC
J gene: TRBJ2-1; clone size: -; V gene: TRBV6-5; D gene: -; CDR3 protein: CASSYSGQGSHEQFF; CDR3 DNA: TGTGCCAGCAGTTACTCGGGGCAGGGAAGTCATGAGCAGTTCTTC
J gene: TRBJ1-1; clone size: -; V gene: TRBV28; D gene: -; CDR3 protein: CASSLLDSPSTEAFF; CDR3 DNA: TGTGCCAGCAGTTTACTGGACTCCCCATCCACTGAAGCTTTCTTT
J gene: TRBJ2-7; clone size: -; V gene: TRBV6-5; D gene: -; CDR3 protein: CASSYIGPQGEDEQYF; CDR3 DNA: TGTGCCAGCAGTTACATTGGCCCACAGGGAGAGGACGAGCAGTACTTC
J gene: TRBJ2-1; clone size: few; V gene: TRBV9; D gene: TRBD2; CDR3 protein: CASSVSGVSNEQFF; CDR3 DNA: TGTGCCAGCAGCGTTAGCGGGGTAAGCAATGAGCAGTTCTTC
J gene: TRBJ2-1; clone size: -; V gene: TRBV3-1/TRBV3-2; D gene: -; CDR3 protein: CASSQDKGSQGFF; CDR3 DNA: TGTGCCAGCAGCCAAGATAAAGGTAGTCAGGGGTTCTTC
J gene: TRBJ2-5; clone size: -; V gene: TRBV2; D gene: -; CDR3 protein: CAGKVQVQETQYF; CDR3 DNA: TGTGCCGGCAAGGTACAGGTTCAAGAGACCCAGTACTTC
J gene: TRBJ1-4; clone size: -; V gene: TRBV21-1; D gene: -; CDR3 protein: CASSNSAVGGLHEKLFF; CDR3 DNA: TGTGCCAGCAGCAATTCAGCGGTCGGGGGCTTACATGAAAAACTGTTTTTT
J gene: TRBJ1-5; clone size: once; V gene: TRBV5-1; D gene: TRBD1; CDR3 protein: CASRPGTGGNQPQHF; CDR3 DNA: TGCGCCAGCCGACCCGGGACAGGGGGCAATCAGCCCCAGCATTTT
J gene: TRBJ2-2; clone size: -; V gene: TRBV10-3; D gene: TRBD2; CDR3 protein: CAISGSGASGGDTGELFF; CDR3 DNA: TGTGCCATCAGTGGCTCCGGGGCTAGCGGGGGAGACACCGGGGAGCTGTTTTTT
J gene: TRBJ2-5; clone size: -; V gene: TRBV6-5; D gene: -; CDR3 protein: CASRAPGWGGQYF; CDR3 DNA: TGTGCCAGCAGGGCCCCGGGGTGGGGCGGCCAGTACTTC
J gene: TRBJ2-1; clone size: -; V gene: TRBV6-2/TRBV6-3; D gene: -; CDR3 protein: CASSYSRGMNEQFF; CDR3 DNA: TGTGCCAGCAGTTACTCAAGAGGGATGAATGAGCAGTTCTTC
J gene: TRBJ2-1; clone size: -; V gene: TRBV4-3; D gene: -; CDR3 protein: CASSASRQGEQFF; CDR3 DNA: TGCGCCAGCAGCGCTTCTAGGCAGGGTGAGCAGTTCTTC
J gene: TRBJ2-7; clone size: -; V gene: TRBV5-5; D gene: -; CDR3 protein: CASSLQGARRGLAPSYEQYF; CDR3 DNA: TGTGCCAGCAGCTTGCAGGGGGCCAGGAGAGGACTAGCGCCATCCTACGAGCAGTACTTC
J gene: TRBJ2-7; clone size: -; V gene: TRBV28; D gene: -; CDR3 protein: CASNRQASYEQYF; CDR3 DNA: TGTGCTAGTAACCGACAGGCTTCCTACGAGCAGTACTTC
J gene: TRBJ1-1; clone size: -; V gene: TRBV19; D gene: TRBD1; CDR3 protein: CASKVRGFTEAFF; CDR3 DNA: TGTGCCAGTAAGGTCAGGGGGTTCACTGAAGCTTTCTTT
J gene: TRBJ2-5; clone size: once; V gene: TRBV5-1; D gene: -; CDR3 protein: CASSMDPSMETQYF; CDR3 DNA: TGCGCCAGCAGCATGGACCCATCGATGGAGACCCAGTACTTC
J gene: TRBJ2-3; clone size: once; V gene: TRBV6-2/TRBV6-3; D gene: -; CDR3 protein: CASSSVATTDTQYF; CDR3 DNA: TGTGCCAGCAGTTCTGTGGCTACCACAGATACGCAGTATTTT
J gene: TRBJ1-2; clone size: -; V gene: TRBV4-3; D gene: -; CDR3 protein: CASSQDRGGHYGYTF; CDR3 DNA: TGCGCCAGCAGCCAAGATCGCGGGGGGCACTATGGCTACACCTTC
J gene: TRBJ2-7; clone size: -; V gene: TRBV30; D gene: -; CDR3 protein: CAWSWSGTYEQYF; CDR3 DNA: TGTGCCTGGTCGTGGAGCGGAACCTACGAGCAGTACTTC
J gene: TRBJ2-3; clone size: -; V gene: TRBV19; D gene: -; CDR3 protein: CASSLSTDTQYF; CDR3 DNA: TGTGCCAGCAGCCTTTCGACAGATACGCAGTATTTT
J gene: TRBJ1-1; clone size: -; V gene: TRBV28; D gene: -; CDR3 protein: CASRKGVTGEAFF; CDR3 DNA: TGTGCCAGCAGGAAAGGGGTAACAGGAGAAGCTTTCTTT
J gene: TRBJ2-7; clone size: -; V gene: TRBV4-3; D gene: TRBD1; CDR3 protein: CASGPGQGKQYF; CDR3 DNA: TGCGCCAGCGGACCGGGACAGGGCAAGCAGTACTTC
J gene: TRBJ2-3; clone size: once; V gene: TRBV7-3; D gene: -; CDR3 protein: CASTTSRADTQYF; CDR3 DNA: TGTGCCAGCACCACCTCCAGGGCAGATACGCAGTATTTT
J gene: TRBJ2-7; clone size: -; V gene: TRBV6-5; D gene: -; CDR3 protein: CASKDGYEQYF; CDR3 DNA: TGTGCCAGCAAGGACGGGTACGAGCAGTACTTC
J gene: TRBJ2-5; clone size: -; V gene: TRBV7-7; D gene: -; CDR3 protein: CASSLAGRQETQYF; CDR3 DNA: TGTGCCAGCAGCTTAGCGGGCAGGCAGGAGACCCAGTACTTC
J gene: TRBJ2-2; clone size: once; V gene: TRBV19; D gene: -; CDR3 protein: CASSPEWNTGELFF; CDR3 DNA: TGTGCCAGTAGTCCAGAGTGGAACACCGGGGAGCTGTTTTTT
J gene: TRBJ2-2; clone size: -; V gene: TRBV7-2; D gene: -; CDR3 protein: CASSLVVSGELFF; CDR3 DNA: TGTGCCAGCAGCTTAGTGGTATCCGGGGAGCTGTTTTTT
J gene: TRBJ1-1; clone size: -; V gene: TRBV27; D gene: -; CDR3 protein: CASSWWGNTEAFF; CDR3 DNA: TGTGCCAGCAGTTGGTGGGGTAACACTGAAGCTTTCTTT
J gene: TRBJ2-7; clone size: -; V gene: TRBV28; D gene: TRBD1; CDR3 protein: CASSRRDRGPVEQYF; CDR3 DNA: TGTGCCAGCAGCCGCCGGGACAGGGGGCCCGTAGAGCAGTACTTC
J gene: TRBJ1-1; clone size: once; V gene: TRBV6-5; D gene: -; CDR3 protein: CASSYSAGALTEAFF; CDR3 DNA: TGTGCCAGCAGTTACTCTGCGGGGGCACTCACTGAAGCTTTCTTT
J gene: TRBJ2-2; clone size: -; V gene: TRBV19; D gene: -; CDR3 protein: CASSISPGEGTGELFF; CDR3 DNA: TGTGCCAGTAGTATAAGTCCAGGGGAGGGCACCGGGGAGCTGTTTTTT
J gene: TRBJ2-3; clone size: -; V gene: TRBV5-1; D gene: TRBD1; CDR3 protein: CASSLTGDLITDTQYF; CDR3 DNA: TGCGCCAGCAGCTTGACAGGGGACCTTATCACAGATACGCAGTATTTT
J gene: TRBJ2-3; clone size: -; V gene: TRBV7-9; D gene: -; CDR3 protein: CASSFRQASTDTQYF; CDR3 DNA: TGTGCCAGCAGCTTCCGACAGGCTAGCACAGATACGCAGTATTTT
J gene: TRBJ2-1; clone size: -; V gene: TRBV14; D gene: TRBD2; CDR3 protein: CASSQKIALAGVNEQFF; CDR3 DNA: TGTGCCAGCAGCCAGAAGATTGCACTAGCGGGGGTCAATGAGCAGTTCTTC
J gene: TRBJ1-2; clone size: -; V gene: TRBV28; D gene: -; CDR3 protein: CASSTGYGYTF; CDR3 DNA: TGTGCCAGCAGTACAGGGTATGGCTACACCTTC
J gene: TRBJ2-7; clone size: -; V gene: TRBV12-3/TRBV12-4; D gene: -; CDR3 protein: CASSFRATLEQYF; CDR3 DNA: TGTGCCAGCAGTTTTCGGGCCACCCTCGAGCAGTACTTC
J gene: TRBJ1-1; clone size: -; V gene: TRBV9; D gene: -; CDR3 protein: CASSPRADTTYTEAFF; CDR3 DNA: TGTGCCAGCAGCCCCCGTGCAGACACGACGTACACTGAAGCTTTCTTT
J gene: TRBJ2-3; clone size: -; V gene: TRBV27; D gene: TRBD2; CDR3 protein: CASRAGMARNADTQYF; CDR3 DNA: TGTGCCAGCAGAGCGGGAATGGCCCGGAACGCAGATACGCAGTATTTT
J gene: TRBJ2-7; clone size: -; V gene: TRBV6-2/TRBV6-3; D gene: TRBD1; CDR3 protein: CASSFPGTATYEQYF; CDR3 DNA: TGTGCCAGCAGTTTCCCCGGGACAGCTACTTACGAGCAGTACTTC
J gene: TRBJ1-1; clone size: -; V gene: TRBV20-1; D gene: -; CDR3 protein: CRATQGTEAFF; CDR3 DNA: TGCAGGGCGACTCAGGGAACTGAAGCTTTCTTT
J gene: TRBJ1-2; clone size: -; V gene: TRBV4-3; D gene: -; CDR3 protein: CASSLLPTGRHNYGYTF; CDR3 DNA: TGCGCCAGCAGCTTACTACCCACGGGACGGCATAACTATGGCTACACCTTC
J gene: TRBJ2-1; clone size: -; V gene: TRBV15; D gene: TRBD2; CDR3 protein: CATSRSLRGLADNEQFF; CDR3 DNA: TGTGCCACCAGCAGATCCCTTAGAGGGCTAGCGGACAATGAGCAGTTCTTC
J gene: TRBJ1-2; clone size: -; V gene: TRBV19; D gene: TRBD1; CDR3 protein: CASSIAGTGSNYGYTF; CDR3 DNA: TGTGCCAGTAGTATAGCCGGGACAGGGTCCAACTATGGCTACACCTTC
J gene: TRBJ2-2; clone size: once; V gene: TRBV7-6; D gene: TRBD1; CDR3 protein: CASSSGTGSTGELFF; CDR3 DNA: TGTGCCAGCAGCTCCGGGACAGGGTCCACCGGGGAGCTGTTTTTT
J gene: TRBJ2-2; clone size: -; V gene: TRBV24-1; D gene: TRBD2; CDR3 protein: CATSDPSGLVSGELFF; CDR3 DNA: TGTGCCACCAGTGATCCCTCGGGACTAGTATCGGGGGAGCTGTTTTTT